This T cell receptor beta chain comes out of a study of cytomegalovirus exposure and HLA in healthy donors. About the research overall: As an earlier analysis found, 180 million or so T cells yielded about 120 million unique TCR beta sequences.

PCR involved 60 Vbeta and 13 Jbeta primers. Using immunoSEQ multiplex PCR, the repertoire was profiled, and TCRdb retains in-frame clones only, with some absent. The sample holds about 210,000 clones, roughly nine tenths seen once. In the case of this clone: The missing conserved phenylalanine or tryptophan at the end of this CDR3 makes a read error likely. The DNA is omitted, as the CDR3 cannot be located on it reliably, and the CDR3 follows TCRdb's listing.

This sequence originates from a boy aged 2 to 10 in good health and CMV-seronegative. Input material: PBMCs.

The chain's CDR3 is CAVSLGRL. The chain links TRBV10-3 to TRBJ2-4; whether TRBD1, the table's D call, matches the DNA was not checked. The CDR3 totals 8 residues, both ends included. Per the germline V gene, CDR1 is ENHRY and CDR2 is SYGVKD.